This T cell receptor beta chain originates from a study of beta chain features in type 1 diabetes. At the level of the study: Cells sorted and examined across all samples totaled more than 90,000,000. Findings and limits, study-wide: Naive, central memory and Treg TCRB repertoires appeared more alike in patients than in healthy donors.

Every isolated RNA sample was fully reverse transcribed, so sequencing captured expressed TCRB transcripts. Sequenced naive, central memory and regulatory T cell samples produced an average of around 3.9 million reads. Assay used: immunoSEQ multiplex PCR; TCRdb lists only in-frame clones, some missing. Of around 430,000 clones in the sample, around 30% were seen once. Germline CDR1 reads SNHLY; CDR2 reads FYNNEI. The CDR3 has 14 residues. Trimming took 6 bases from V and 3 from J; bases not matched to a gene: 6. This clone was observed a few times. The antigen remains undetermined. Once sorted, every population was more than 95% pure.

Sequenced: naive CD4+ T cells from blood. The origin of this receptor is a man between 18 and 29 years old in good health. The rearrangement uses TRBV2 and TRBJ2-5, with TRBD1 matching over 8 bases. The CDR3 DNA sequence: TGTGCCAGCAGAAAGGACAGGGTTGAAGAGACCCAGTACTTC. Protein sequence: CASRKDRVEETQYF. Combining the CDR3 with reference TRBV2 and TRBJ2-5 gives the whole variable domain EPEVTQTPSHQVTQMGQEVILRCVPISNHLYFYWYRQILGQKVEFLVSFYNNEISEKSEIFDDQFSVERPDGSNFTLKIRSTKLEDSAMYFCASRKDRVEETQYFGPGTRLLVL.